This TCR beta chain is from a study of T cells in Graves' hyperthyroidism and ophthalmopathy. The germline gives CDR1 DFQATT, CDR2 SNEGSKA (reference sequence). The CDR3 length is 15 residues. V was pared by 5 bases and J by 6 bases, with 14 bases of the junction left unmatched. From RNA transcripts, TCR beta CDR3 regions were amplified. Initially, a first-round RT-PCR of the TCR CDR3 employed the HTBI primer set. From the multiplex PCR reads, TCRdb called clonotypes with MiXCR, one entry per CDR3 protein. The sample consists of 700,000 or so distinct CDR3 sequences, about 15% of them appearing once. This clonotype was picked up many times.

The chain is built from TRBV20-1 and TRBJ2-7, with 9 bases fitting TRBD1. The receptor was isolated from a man aged 18 to 29 with Graves' hyperthyroidism. The source material was blood. The chain's CDR3 is CSARGQGATWGEQYF. Here the CDR3 DNA reads TGCAGTGCTCGGGGACAGGGCGCAACGTGGGGCGAGCAGTACTTC.